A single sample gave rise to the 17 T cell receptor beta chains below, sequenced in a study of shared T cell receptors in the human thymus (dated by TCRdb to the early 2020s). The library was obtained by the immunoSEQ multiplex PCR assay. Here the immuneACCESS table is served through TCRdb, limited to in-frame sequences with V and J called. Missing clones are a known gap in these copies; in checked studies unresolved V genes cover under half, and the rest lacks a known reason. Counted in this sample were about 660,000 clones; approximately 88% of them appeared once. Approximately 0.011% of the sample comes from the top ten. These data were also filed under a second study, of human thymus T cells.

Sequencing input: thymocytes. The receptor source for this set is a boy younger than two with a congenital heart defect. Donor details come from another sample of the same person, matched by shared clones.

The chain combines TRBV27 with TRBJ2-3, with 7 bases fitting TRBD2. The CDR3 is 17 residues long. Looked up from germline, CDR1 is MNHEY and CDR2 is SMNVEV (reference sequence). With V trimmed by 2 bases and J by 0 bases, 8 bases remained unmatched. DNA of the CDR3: TGTGCCAGCAGTTTACGGGACTACCCATCTAGCACAGATACGCAGTATTTT. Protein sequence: CASSLRDYPSSTDTQYF.

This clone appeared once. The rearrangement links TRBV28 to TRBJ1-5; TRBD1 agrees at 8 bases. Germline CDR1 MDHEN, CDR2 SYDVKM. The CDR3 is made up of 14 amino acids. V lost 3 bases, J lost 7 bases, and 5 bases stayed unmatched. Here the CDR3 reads CASSLGQEQQPQHF. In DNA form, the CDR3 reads TGTGCCAGCAGTTTGGGACAGGAGCAGCAGCCCCAGCATTTT.

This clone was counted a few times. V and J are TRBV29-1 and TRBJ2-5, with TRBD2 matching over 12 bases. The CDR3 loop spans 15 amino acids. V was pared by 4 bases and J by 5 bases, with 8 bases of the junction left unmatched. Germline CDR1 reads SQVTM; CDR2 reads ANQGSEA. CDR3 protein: CSVGPGLAGQETQYF. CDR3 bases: TGCAGCGTTGGCCCGGGACTAGCGGGCCAGGAGACCCAGTACTTC.

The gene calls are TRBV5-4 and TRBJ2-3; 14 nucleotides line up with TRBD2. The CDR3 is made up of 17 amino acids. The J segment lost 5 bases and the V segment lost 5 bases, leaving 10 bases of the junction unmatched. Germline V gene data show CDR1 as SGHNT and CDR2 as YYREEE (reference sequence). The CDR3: CASSSETSGRAGDTQYF. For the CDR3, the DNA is TGTGCCAGCAGTTCCGAGACTAGCGGGAGGGCTGGAGATACGCAGTATTTT. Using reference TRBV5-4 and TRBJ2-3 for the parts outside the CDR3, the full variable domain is ETGVTQSPTHLIKTRGQQVTLRCSSQSGHNTVSWYQQALGQGPQFIFQYYREEENGRGNFPPRFSGLQFPNYSSELNVNALELDDSALYLCASSSETSGRAGDTQYFGPGTRLTVL.

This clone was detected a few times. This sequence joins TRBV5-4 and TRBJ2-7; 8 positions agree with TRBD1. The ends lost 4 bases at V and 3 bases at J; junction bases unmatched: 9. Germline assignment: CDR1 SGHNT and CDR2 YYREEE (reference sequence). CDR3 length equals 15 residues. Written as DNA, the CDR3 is TGTGCCAGCAGCAATGGACAGGGCGTCGGCTACGAGCAGTACTTC. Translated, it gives CASSNGQGVGYEQYF.

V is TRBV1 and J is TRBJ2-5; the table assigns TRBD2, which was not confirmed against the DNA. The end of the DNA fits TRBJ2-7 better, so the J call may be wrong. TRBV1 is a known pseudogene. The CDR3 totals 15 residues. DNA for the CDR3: TGCACCAGCAGACTACTAGCGGGCGTCCACTACGAGCAGTACTTC. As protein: CTSRLLAGVHYEQYF.

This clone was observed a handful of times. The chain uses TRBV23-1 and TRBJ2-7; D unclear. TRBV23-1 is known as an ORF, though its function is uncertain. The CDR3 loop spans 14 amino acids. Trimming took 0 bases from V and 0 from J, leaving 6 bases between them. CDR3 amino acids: CASSQSTYSYEQYF. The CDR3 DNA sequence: TGCGCCAGCAGTCAATCGACATACTCCTACGAGCAGTACTTC.

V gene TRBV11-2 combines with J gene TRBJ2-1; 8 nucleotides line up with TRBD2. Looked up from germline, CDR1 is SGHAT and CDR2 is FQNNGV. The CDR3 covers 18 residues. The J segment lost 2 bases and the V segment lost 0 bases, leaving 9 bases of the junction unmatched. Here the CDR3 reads CASSLDRGLGVAYNEQFF. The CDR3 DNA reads TGTGCCAGCAGCTTAGATCGGGGACTAGGAGTCGCCTACAATGAGCAGTTCTTC.

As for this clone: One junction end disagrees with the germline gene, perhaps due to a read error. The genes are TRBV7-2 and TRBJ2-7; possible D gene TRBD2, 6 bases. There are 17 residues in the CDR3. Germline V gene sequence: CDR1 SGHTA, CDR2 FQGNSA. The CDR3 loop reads CASSLEGTSTEGLEQYF. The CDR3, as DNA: TGTGCCAGCAGTTTAGAGGGAACTAGCACCGAGGGGCTCGAGCAGTACTTC. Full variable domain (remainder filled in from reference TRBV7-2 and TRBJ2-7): GAGVSQSPSNKVTEKGKDVELRCDPISGHTALYWYRQSLGQGLEFLIYFQGNSAPDKSGLPSDRFSAERTGGSVSTLTIQRTQQEDSAVYLCASSLEGTSTEGLEQYFGPGTRLTVT.

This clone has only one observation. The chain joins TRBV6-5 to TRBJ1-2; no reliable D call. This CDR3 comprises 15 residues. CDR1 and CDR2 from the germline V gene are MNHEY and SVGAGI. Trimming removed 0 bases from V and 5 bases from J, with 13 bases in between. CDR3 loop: CASSYSGSQPYGYTF. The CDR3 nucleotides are TGTGCCAGCAGTTACTCGGGCAGTCAGCCTTATGGCTACACCTTC.

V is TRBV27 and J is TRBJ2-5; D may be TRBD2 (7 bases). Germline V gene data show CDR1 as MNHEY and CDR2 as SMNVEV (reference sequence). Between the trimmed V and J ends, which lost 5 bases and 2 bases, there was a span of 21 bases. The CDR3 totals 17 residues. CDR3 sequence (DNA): TGTGCCAGCAGTCCAACACAGGGAGGGGACACACAAGAGACCCAGTACTTC. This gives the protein CASSPTQGGDTQETQYF.

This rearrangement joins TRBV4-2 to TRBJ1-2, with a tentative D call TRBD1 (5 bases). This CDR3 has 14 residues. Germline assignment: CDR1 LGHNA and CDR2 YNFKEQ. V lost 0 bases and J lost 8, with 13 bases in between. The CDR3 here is CASSQDWGVSGYTF. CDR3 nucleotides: TGTGCCAGCAGCCAAGATTGGGGCGTTTCAGGCTACACCTTC.

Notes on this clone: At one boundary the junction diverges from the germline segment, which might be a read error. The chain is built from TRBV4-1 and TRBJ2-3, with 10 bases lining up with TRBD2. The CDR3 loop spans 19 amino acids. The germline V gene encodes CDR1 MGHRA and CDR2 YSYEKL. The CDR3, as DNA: TGCGCCAGCAGTCAAGATTACGGGGCCCTAGCGGGAGCCACAGATGCGCAGTATTTT. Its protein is CASSQDYGALAGATDAQYF.

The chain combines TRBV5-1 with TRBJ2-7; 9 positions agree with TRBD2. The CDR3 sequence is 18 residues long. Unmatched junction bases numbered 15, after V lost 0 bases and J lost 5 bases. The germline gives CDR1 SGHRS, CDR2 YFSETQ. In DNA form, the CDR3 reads TGCGCCAGCAGCTTGGTTGGCGGGTTGAGGGGCGGGAGGGACGAGCAGTACTTC. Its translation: CASSLVGGLRGGRDEQYF.

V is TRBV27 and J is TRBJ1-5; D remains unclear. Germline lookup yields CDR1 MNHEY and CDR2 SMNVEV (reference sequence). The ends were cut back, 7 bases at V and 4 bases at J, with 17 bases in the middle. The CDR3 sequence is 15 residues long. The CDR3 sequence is CASTSRTEPNQPQHF. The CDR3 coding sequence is TGTGCCAGCACTTCCCGTACAGAGCCAAATCAGCCCCAGCATTTT.

The CDR3 spells CASSFGTGNIQYF. The DNA of the CDR3 is TGTGCCAGCAGTTTCGGGACAGGGAACATTCAGTACTTC. This chain links TRBV28 with TRBJ2-4; 9 positions agree with TRBD1. V gave up 3 bases and J gave up 7 bases; unmatched junction bases: 1. CDR1 MDHEN and CDR2 SYDVKM come from the germline V gene. This CDR3 has 13 amino acids.

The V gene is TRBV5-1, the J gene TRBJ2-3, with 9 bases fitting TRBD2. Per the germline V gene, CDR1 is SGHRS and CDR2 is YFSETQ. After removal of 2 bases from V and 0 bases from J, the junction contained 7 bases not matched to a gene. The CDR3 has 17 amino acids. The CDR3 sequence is CASSLHSGRYSTDTQYF. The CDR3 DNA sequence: TGCGCCAGCAGCTTACATAGCGGGAGATATAGCACAGATACGCAGTATTTT.